The 4 T cell receptor beta chains presented below share a single source sample, sequenced in a study of T-cell memory formation after mild COVID-19. In TCRdb, the 5' RACE reads were re-called with MiXCR into one record per CDR3 protein. Among a few hundred thousand distinct CDR3 sequences listed, roughly an eighth were seen once. The specimen was PBMCs or a T cell subset sorted from them (not recorded which). Source of these receptors: a young man who had mild COVID-19 (a few samples of this study predate the infection). Cell type and time point are not known.

This clonotype has just a few counts. Here the CDR3 reads CASSFAGTSQETQYF. CDR3 coding DNA: TGCGCCAGCAGCTTCGCGGGGACCTCCCAAGAGACCCAGTACTTC. This chain uses TRBV5-1 with TRBJ2-5; possibly TRBD2 for D (6 bases). The CDR3 is 15 residues long. V gave up 2 bases and J gave up 1 base, with 12 bases separating them. Germline CDR1 reads SGHRS; CDR2 reads YFSETQ.

The rearrangement joins TRBV7-9 to TRBJ2-5; D unclear. This CDR3 spans 16 amino acids. V lost 0 bases and J 2 bases, leaving 13 bases between the germline ends. Germline CDR1 SEHNR, CDR2 FQNEAQ (reference sequence). Here the CDR3 DNA reads TGTGCCAGCAGCTTAGCTTGGGAAAAGGGACAAGAGACCCAGTACTTC. Translating gives CASSLAWEKGQETQYF.

The gene calls are TRBV6-2 or TRBV6-3 and TRBJ2-7; D tentatively reads TRBD1 or TRBD2 (5 bases each). V was clipped by 5 bases and J by 9 bases, with 17 bases between them. Germline V gives CDR1 MNHEY, CDR2 SVGEGT. The CDR3 runs to 13 residues. The CDR3 spells CASSPTGSRGQYV. The CDR3 DNA sequence: TGTGCCAGCAGTCCCACAGGCAGCCGGGGGCAGTACGTC.

Regarding this clonotype: One junction end disagrees with the germline gene, perhaps due to a read error. J is TRBJ1-2 and V is TRBV19; possible D gene TRBD1, 5 bases. This CDR3 has 11 amino acids. The germline V gene has CDR1 LNHDA and CDR2 SQIVND (reference sequence). The CDR3 DNA reads as TGTGCCAGTAGTAACGCCGGGACGCACTCCTTC. This codes for CASSNAGTHSF. Full variable domain (outside the CDR3, taken from reference TRBV19 and TRBJ1-2): DGGITQSPKYLFRKEGQNVTLSCEQNLNHDAMYWYRQDPGQGLRLIYYSQIVNDFQKGDIAEGYSVSREKKESFPLTVTSAQKNPTAFYLCASSNAGTHSFGSGTRLTVV.